Shown below are 21 T cell receptor beta chains from a single sample sequenced in a study of T cell responses to AZD1222 COVID-19 vaccine. Here immunoSEQ multiplex PCR was the method, and the copy in TCRdb shows in-frame clones only, minus some. The data contain some 87,000 clones, around 91% of them singletons. The specimen comprised peripheral blood, sampled on day 0 of MenACWY control vaccination. These receptors all come from an adult in good health.

The chain joins TRBV20-1 to TRBJ2-7, with D perhaps TRBD1 or TRBD2 (5 bases each). The ends were cut back, 3 bases at V and 4 bases at J, with 10 bases in the middle. Germline lookup yields CDR1 DFQATT and CDR2 SNEGSKA (reference sequence). The CDR3 is 12 amino acids. The CDR3 reads CSASKGPYEQYF. The CDR3 nucleotides read TGCAGTGCTAGTAAGGGACCTTACGAGCAGTACTTC.

The chain joins TRBV2 to TRBJ1-2; unclear D gene. V was clipped by 2 bases and J by 5 bases, with 12 bases between them. Per germline, CDR1 SNHLY and CDR2 FYNNEI. The CDR3 length is 14 residues. CDR3 amino acids: CASSELSQLYGYTF. CDR3 DNA: TGTGCCAGCAGTGAATTATCTCAACTTTATGGCTACACCTTC. Combining the CDR3 with reference TRBV2 and TRBJ1-2 gives the whole variable domain EPEVTQTPSHQVTQMGQEVILRCVPISNHLYFYWYRQILGQKVEFLVSFYNNEISEKSEIFDDQFSVERPDGSNFTLKIRSTKLEDSAMYFCASSELSQLYGYTFGSGTRLTVV.

This rearrangement joins TRBV6-4 to TRBJ2-2; a weak D match, TRBD2 (6 bases). Trimming cost V 6 bases and J 5 bases, with 13 bases left between them. The germline gives CDR1 MRHNA, CDR2 SNTAGT. The CDR3 is 14 amino acids. The CDR3 region is CASSSAAGTGELFF. The CDR3 DNA sequence: TGTGCCAGCAGCTCGGCGGCGGGGACCGGGGAGCTGTTTTTT.

The chain couples TRBV29-1 to TRBJ2-1; 8 bases align to TRBD1. Trimming at V came to 6 bases and at J to 3 bases, leaving 10 bases not matched to a gene. Germline V gives CDR1 SQVTM, CDR2 ANQGSEA. The CDR3 extends over 15 amino acids. CDR3 in DNA: TGCAGCGTCCCCCGGGACAGGACAGACTACAATGAGCAGTTCTTC. It specifies CSVPRDRTDYNEQFF.

A single count supports this clone. The chain recombines TRBV28 with TRBJ1-2; D gene unclear. V gave up 4 bases and J gave up 3 bases, with 6 bases separating them. The CDR3 sequence is 12 residues long. Germline assignment: CDR1 MDHEN and CDR2 SYDVKM. CDR3 in DNA: TGTGCCAGCAGTTCCGTGGACTATGGCTACACCTTC. Protein product: CASSSVDYGYTF.

V is TRBV27 and J is TRBJ2-7, with 9 nucleotides matching TRBD1. The CDR3 is 15 amino acids. V lost 4 bases and J lost 0; bases outside the gene matches: 4. CDR1 and CDR2 (germline): MNHEY, SMNVEV (reference sequence). CDR3 in DNA: TGTGCCAGCAGTTATAACAGGGGGCTCTCCTACGAGCAGTACTTC. This translates into CASSYNRGLSYEQYF.

The rearrangement uses TRBV7-9 and TRBJ1-2; D ambiguous. The V gene lost 1 base and the J gene lost 0 bases, with 6 bases spanning the gap. Germline lookup yields CDR1 SEHNR and CDR2 FQNEAQ (reference sequence). The CDR3 has 14 residues. The CDR3 reads CASSLGSPNYGYTF. The CDR3 DNA is TGTGCCAGCAGCTTAGGATCACCTAACTATGGCTACACCTTC.

This rearrangement joins TRBV5-1 to TRBJ2-1; a possible D gene is TRBD1 (5 bases). CDR3 length: 15 residues. The ends were cut back, 0 bases at V and 0 bases at J, with 7 bases in the middle. CDR1 is SGHRS, CDR2 YFSETQ, per germline. Written as DNA, the CDR3 is TGCGCCAGCAGCTTGGTTCAGGGCTCCTACAATGAGCAGTTCTTC. It specifies CASSLVQGSYNEQFF.

The chain links TRBV7-2 to TRBJ1-4; no definite D call. V was trimmed by 1 base and J by 3 bases, leaving 9 bases between them. CDR3 size: 15 residues. Germline CDR1 and CDR2: SGHTA and FQGNSA. CDR3: CASSLGSQPNEKLFF. CDR3 DNA sequence: TGTGCCAGCAGCTTAGGCTCGCAACCTAATGAAAAACTGTTTTTT.

J is TRBJ1-3 and V is TRBV5-5, with unresolved D. This CDR3 comprises 14 residues. V lost 0 bases and J 1 base, leaving 5 bases between the germline ends. Germline lookup yields CDR1 SGHKS and CDR2 YYEKEE (reference sequence). CDR3 in DNA: TGTGCCAGCAGCTTGGAGGCATCTGGAAACACCATATATTTT. Its protein is CASSLEASGNTIYF.

J is TRBJ2-2 and V is TRBV29-1; no clear D. V dropped 2 bases and J dropped 6 bases, with 4 bases sitting between them. CDR1 SQVTM and CDR2 ANQGSEA come from the germline V gene. This CDR3 spans 11 amino acids. CDR3 amino acids: CSVEKAGELFF. The CDR3 DNA reads TGCAGCGTTGAAAAAGCCGGGGAGCTGTTTTTT.

The J gene is TRBJ1-3, the V gene TRBV10-3; 11 bases line up with TRBD1. With V trimmed by 4 bases and J by 0 bases, 5 bases remained unmatched. Germline V gene lookup returns CDR1 ENHRY and CDR2 SYGVKD. The CDR3 is 17 amino acids. The CDR3 reads CAISGTGGYFSGNTIYF. Written as DNA, the CDR3 is TGTGCCATCAGTGGGACAGGGGGCTACTTCTCTGGAAACACCATATATTTT.

The chain carries TRBV6-6 and TRBJ1-6; a possible D gene is TRBD1 (6 bases). The CDR3 length is 15 residues. Germline V lookup: CDR1 MNHNY, CDR2 SVGAGI (reference sequence). The V end lost 5 bases, the J end lost 6 bases, and 14 bases lay between the germline ends. The CDR3 DNA sequence: TGTGCCAGCAGTCTGGGAGGGGGATCTAATTCACCCCTCCACTTT. Translated: CASSLGGGSNSPLHF.

The chain is built from TRBV6-4 and TRBJ2-1; 10 bases are a match to TRBD2. Trimming took 8 bases from V and 6 from J; bases not matched to a gene: 22. The CDR3 is 19 amino acids. Looked up from germline, CDR1 is MRHNA and CDR2 is SNTAGT. The CDR3 sequence: CASYRARRSSGSLGNEQFF. The DNA of the CDR3 is TGTGCCAGCTACCGGGCCAGAAGGTCTAGCGGGAGTCTCGGCAATGAGCAGTTCTTC.

This chain joins TRBV6-1 and TRBJ1-1; D gene unclear. V was trimmed by 2 bases and J by 4 bases, leaving 8 bases between them. In germline, CDR1 is MNHNS, CDR2 SASEGT. This CDR3 is 13 amino acids long. CDR3 DNA sequence: TGTGCCAGCAGTGAACTGGGTGTCACTGAAGCTTTCTTT. This encodes CASSELGVTEAFF.

The CDR3 reads CASSYQGHASGNTIYF. The CDR3 DNA is TGTGCCAGCAGTTACCAGGGACATGCCTCTGGAAACACCATATATTTT. The chain recombines TRBV6-5 with TRBJ1-3; TRBD1 is a possible D gene (6 bases). Trimming took off 2 bases at V and 0 bases at J, with 11 bases between the two ends. Germline-derived CDR1 and CDR2 are MNHEY and SVGAGI. The CDR3 is 16 amino acids.

This chain joins TRBV10-3 and TRBJ1-1; 10 nucleotides line up with TRBD1. This CDR3 has 12 amino acids. J gave up 4 bases and V 9 bases, and 2 bases lay outside the gene matches. Germline CDR1 reads ENHRY; CDR2 reads SYGVKD. The CDR3 region has the DNA TGTGCCATTGGACAGGGGGGCACTGAAGCTTTCTTT. Residues: CAIGQGGTEAFF.

The V and J genes are TRBV4-2 and TRBJ1-1; D not certain. Trimming removed 1 base at V and 1 base at J, with 4 bases between. CDR1 and CDR2 (germline): LGHNA, YNFKEQ. CDR3 size: 13 residues. CDR3 in DNA: TGTGCCAGCAGCCAAGGGACGAACACTGAAGCTTTCTTT. Amino acids: CASSQGTNTEAFF.

This chain joins TRBV27 and TRBJ2-7; the match to TRBD1 covers 8 bases. V shed 5 bases, J shed 5 bases, and the junction held 11 bases outside the gene matches. This CDR3 is 15 amino acids long. Germline assignment: CDR1 MNHEY and CDR2 SMNVEV (reference sequence). CDR3 residues: CASSKNRGIPDEQYF. The CDR3 nucleotides are TGTGCCAGCAGTAAGAACAGGGGGATTCCCGACGAGCAGTACTTC.

The genes are TRBV18 and TRBJ2-4; possibly TRBD2 for D (5 bases). Trimming removed 0 bases at V and 6 bases at J, with 15 bases between. Germline CDR1 is KGHSH and CDR2 is LQKENI. The CDR3 is made up of 16 amino acids. This CDR3 reads CASSPPAPSGRNIQYF. In DNA, the CDR3 is TGTGCCAGCTCACCACCGGCCCCCTCGGGGAGAAACATTCAGTACTTC.

The V and J genes are TRBV21-1 and TRBJ2-2; the listed D gene, TRBD2, was not tested against the DNA. TRBV21-1 is listed as a pseudogene. The CDR3 consists of 23 residues. In nucleotides, the CDR3 is TGTGCCAGCAGCAAAGAACCGGCCGAGGCTAGCGGGGGGACACGCCTTAACACCGGGGAGCTGTTTTTT. Translated, it gives CASSKEPAEASGGTRLNTGELFF.